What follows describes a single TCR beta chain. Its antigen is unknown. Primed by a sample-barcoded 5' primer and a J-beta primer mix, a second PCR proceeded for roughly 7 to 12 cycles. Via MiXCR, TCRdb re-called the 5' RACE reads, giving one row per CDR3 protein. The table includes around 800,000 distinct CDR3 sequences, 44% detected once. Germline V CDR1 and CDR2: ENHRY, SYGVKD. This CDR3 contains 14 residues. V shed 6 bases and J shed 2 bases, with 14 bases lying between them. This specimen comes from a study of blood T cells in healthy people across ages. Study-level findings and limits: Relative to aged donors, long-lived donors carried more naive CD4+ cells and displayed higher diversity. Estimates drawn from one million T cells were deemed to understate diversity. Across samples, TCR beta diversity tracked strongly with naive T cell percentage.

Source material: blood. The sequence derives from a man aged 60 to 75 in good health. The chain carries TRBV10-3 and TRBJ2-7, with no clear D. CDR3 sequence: CAIRGSGQTYEQYF. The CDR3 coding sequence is TGTGCCATCAGGGGCTCCGGTCAGACCTACGAGCAGTACTTC.